This T cell receptor (beta chain) was observed in a study of T cell changes during pregnancy in multiple sclerosis. V shed 0 bases and J shed 1 base, with 10 bases lying between them. The CDR3 extends over 16 amino acids. The V gene's germline CDR1 is MNHNY and CDR2 SVGAGI (reference sequence). The table came from immunoSEQ multiplex PCR; TCRdb's copy has only in-frame clones and leaves some out. The sample consists of about 56,000 clones, 70% to 90% of them appearing once. The sample was peripheral blood, taken after pregnancy. This chain links TRBV6-6 with TRBJ1-3; D may be TRBD1 (5 bases). The source is a female donor with multiple sclerosis, enrolled in a pregnancy study. The CDR3 sequence: CASSYSGNRSGNTIYF. The CDR3 DNA sequence: TGTGCCAGCAGTTACTCGGGGAACAGGTCTGGAAACACCATATATTTT.